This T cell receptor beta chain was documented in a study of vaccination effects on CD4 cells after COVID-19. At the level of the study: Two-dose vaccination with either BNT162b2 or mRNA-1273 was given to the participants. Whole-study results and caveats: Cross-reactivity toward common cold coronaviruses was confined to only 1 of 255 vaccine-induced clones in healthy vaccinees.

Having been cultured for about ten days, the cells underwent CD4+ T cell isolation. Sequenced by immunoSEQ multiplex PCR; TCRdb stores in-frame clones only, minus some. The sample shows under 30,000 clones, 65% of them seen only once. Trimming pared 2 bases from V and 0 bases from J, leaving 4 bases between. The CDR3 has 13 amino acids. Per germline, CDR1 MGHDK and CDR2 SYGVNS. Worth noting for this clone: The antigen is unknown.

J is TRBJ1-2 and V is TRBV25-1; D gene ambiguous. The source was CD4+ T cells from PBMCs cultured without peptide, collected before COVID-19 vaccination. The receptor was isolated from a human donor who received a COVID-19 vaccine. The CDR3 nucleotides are TGTGCCAGCAGTGAAAGATCTAACTATGGCTACACCTTC. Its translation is CASSERSNYGYTF.